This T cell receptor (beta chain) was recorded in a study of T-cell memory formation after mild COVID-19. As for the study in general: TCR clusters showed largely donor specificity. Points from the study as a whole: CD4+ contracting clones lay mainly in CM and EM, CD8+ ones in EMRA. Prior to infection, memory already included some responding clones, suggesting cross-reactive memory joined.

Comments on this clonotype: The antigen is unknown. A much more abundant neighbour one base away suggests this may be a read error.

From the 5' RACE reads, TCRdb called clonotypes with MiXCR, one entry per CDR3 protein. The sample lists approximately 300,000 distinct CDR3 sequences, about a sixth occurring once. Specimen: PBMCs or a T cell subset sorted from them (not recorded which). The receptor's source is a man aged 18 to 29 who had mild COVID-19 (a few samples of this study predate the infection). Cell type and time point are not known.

The CDR3 spells CGARVPGASYGYTF. CDR3 nucleotide sequence: TGCGGTGCTAGAGTCCCAGGGGCCTCCTATGGCTACACCTTC. This chain links TRBV20-1 with TRBJ1-2; TRBD1 is a possible D gene (6 bases). The CDR3 contains 14 residues. Germline V gives CDR1 DFQATT, CDR2 SNEGSKA (reference sequence).